The 22 T cell receptor beta chains below all came from one sample that was sequenced in a study of T cells expressing NK-cell markers. TCRdb reanalyzed the 5' RACE reads, giving one entry per CDR3 protein sequence and no DNA. This sample contains roughly 430,000 distinct CDR3 sequences. Sequences were obtained from blood T cells: a sorted CD56 or NKG2C T cell subset, CD4+ or CD8+ T cells, or bulk PBMC T cells (not recorded which). These receptors originate from a woman between 18 and 70 years old in good health.

The chain employs TRBV10-2 and TRBJ1-1. The CDR3 loop spans 13 amino acids. CDR1 WSHSY and CDR2 SAAADI come from the germline V gene. The CDR3 sequence: CASSEDRGGRAFF.

This clonotype is labeled medium-sized based on frequency. The J gene is TRBJ1-2, the V gene TRBV12-3 or TRBV12-4; TCRdb's D call, TRBD1, is unchecked because there is no DNA. The CDR3 loop spans 14 amino acids. The CDR3 loop reads CASSRQGGNYGYTF.

The gene calls are TRBV4-1 and TRBJ2-5; absent DNA, TCRdb's TRBD2 call cannot be checked. This CDR3 comprises 17 residues. The V gene's germline CDR1 is MGHRA and CDR2 YSYEKL. The CDR3 region is CASRRTSGSWDQETQYF.

The chain recombines TRBV12-3 or TRBV12-4 with TRBJ1-3; the D call from TCRdb, TRBD1, cannot be confirmed without DNA. This CDR3 contains 16 residues. CDR3 sequence: CASRDLQGGPGNTIYF.

V and J are TRBV5-1 and TRBJ2-7; TCRdb lists TRBD2, though no DNA is available to test this call. CDR1 is SGHRS and CDR2 is YFSETQ in the germline V gene. There are 14 residues in the CDR3. The chain's CDR3 is CASSLELADYEQYF.

The chain is built from TRBV3-1 and TRBJ2-1. The CDR3 contains 14 residues. Germline V gene data show CDR1 as LGHDT and CDR2 as YNNKEL (reference sequence). The CDR3 sequence: CATFWTRSHNEQFF.

This sequence joins TRBV25-1 and TRBJ2-1; TCRdb selects TRBD1, and the lack of DNA leaves this call unchecked. Germline CDR1 reads MGHDK; CDR2 reads SYGVNS. This CDR3 has 18 amino acids. CDR3 amino acids: CASSDLHGAAGAYNEQFF.

The chain carries TRBV5-1 and TRBJ1-3; TCRdb outputs TRBD1, but without DNA this stays unchecked. CDR1 is SGHRS and CDR2 is YFSETQ in the germline V gene. The length of the CDR3 is 14 residues. The CDR3 region is CASRQGQDGNTIYF.

The chain employs TRBV20-1 and TRBJ2-2; the TCRdb call, TRBD2, lacks DNA for checking. Germline lookup yields CDR1 DFQATT and CDR2 SNEGSKA (reference sequence). The CDR3 covers 15 residues. CDR3 sequence reads: CSVRPGLANTGELFF.

The chain is built from TRBV4-3 and TRBJ2-1; TCRdb picks TRBD2, but there is no DNA to check that call. This CDR3 contains 14 residues. Germline assignment: CDR1 LGHNA and CDR2 YSLEER. The CDR3 sequence: CASSQALGEDEQFF.

The chain carries TRBV15 and TRBJ2-5; TCRdb's assignment of TRBD1 cannot be checked, as there is no DNA. Per germline, CDR1 LNHNV and CDR2 YYDKDF (reference sequence). CDR3 length: 17 residues. The CDR3 sequence is CATSRDGLATGLETQYF.

The chain recombines TRBV20-1 with TRBJ1-4; the TCRdb D gene call, TRBD1, has no DNA to confirm it. Looked up from germline, CDR1 is DFQATT and CDR2 is SNEGSKA (reference sequence). The CDR3 spans 16 residues. CDR3: CSAREADRGGRSGLFF.

V usage is TRBV25-1 and J usage is TRBJ2-3; absent DNA, TCRdb's TRBD1 call cannot be checked. Germline V gene data show CDR1 as MGHDK and CDR2 as SYGVNS. The CDR3 spans 16 residues. CDR3 in amino acids: CASSEWTGGFTDTQYF. Based on the CDR3 plus reference TRBV25-1 and TRBJ2-3, the full variable domain is EADIYQTPRYLVIGTGKKITLECSQTMGHDKMYWYQQDPGMELHLIHYSYGVNSTEKGDLSSESTVSRIRTEHFPLTLESARPSHTSQYLCASSEWTGGFTDTQYFGPGTRLTVL.

The chain employs TRBV5-1 and TRBJ2-3. The CDR3 extends over 12 amino acids. Per the germline V gene, CDR1 is SGHRS and CDR2 is YFSETQ. Here the CDR3 reads CASSLAGDTQYF.

J is TRBJ2-5 and V is TRBV6-1; TCRdb's D call, TRBD1, is unchecked because there is no DNA. This CDR3 region has 14 residues. Germline CDR1 MNHNS, CDR2 SASEGT. CDR3 region: CASTKGSSRGTQYF.

This chain connects TRBV20-1 to TRBJ2-1; TCRdb selects TRBD2, and the lack of DNA leaves this call unchecked. The CDR3 consists of 16 residues. CDR1 is DFQATT, CDR2 SNEGSKA, per germline (reference sequence). The CDR3 loop is CSARVEWIATYNEQFF.

The rearrangement uses TRBV15 and TRBJ1-3. The CDR3 runs 13 residues. In germline, CDR1 is LNHNV, CDR2 YYDKDF (reference sequence). This chain's CDR3 is CATTIGRRDTIYF.

The rearrangement uses TRBV5-5 and TRBJ1-6. Germline CDR1 reads SGHKS; CDR2 reads YYEKEE (reference sequence). The CDR3 covers 14 residues. The CDR3 loop reads CASSDGLNNSPLHF. The full variable domain, rest sourced from reference TRBV5-5 and TRBJ1-6, is DAGVTQSPTHLIKTRGQQVTLRCSPISGHKSVSWYQQVLGQGPQFIFQYYEKEERGRGNFPDRFSARQFPNYSSELNVNALLLGDSALYLCASSDGLNNSPLHFGNGTRLTVT.

This chain connects TRBV29-1 to TRBJ1-5. Germline assignment: CDR1 SQVTM and CDR2 ANQGSEA. This CDR3 spans 12 amino acids. Here the CDR3 reads CSVADFNQPQHF.

This chain links TRBV18 with TRBJ2-7; as DNA is missing, the TRBD1 call by TCRdb cannot be tested. CDR3 length: 15 residues. Per the germline V gene, CDR1 is KGHSH and CDR2 is LQKENI. The CDR3 spells CASSPSTGELSEQYF.

The chain employs TRBV7-8 and TRBJ1-5. In germline, CDR1 is SGHVS, CDR2 FQNEAQ. This CDR3 comprises 15 residues. The CDR3 protein is CASSLEIWWNQPQHF.

The chain is built from TRBV12-3 or TRBV12-4 and TRBJ2-1. The CDR3 covers 13 residues. The CDR3 loop is CASSPASYNEQFF.